This TCR beta chain comes out of a study of blood T cell repertoires in COVID-19. For the study at large: The United States, Italy and Spain supplied acute and convalescent COVID-19 samples. PBMCs, B-cell-depleted T cells, or T cells provided the cDNA or gDNA that made up the material.

Per the authors' pipeline: Amplified reference gene primers provided the basis for estimating nucleated cell counts. Repertoires were generated with immunoSEQ multiplex PCR, while TCRdb's copy carries only in-frame clones and drops some. V, J and clone size are those of that table, while D and trimming were read from the DNA. There are about 310,000 clones in the sample; roughly 84% occur only once, and 1% lies in the top ten. Germline CDR1 reads SGHNT; CDR2 reads YENEEA. This CDR3 is 12 amino acids long. Trimming removed 5 bases from V and 7 bases from J, with 12 bases in between. The chain joins TRBV11-3 to TRBJ2-7; weak D call: TRBD2 (5 bases). The specimen sequenced was peripheral blood. This TCR derives from a man in his fifties or sixties with active or convalescent COVID-19. The CDR3 loop is CASSQYPGEQYF. CDR3 coding DNA: TGTGCCAGCAGCCAGTATCCGGGGGAGCAGTACTTC. Complete variable domain (other parts from reference TRBV11-3 and TRBJ2-7): EAGVVQSPRYKIIEKKQPVAFWCNPISGHNTLYWYLQNLGQGPELLIRYENEEAVDDSQLPKDRFSAERLKGVDSTLKIQPAELGDSAVYLCASSQYPGEQYFGPGTRLTVT.